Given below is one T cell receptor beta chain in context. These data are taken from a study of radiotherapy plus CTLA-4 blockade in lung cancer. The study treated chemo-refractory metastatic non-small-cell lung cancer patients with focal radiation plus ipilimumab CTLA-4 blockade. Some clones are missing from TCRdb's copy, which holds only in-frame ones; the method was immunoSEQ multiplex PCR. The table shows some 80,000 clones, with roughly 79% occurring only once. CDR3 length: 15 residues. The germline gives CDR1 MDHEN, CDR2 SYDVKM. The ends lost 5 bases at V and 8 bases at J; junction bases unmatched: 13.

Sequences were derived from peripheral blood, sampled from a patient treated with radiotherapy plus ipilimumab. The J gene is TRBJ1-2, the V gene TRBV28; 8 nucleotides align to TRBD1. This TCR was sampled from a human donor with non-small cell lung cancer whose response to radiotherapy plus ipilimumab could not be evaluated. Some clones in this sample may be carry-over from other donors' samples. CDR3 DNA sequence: TGTGCCAGCAGTCTGGGGGGACAGGCATATCGAGGCTACACCTTC. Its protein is CASSLGGQAYRGYTF.